This T cell receptor (beta chain) was sequenced in a study of a mutant IDH1 vaccine in newly diagnosed glioma. Study-level information: Treated patients showed a male proportion of approximately 62%, a female proportion of around 40%, and a mean age of about 44 years.

CDR1 and CDR2 (germline): GTSNPN, SVGIG (reference sequence). The length of the CDR3 is 14 residues. V shed 6 bases, J shed 7 bases, and the junction held 12 bases outside the gene matches. Profiling relied on immunoSEQ multiplex PCR, and the TCRdb table lists in-frame clones only, not all of them. The sample records about 60,000 clones, 84% being singletons. Indicated time point: week 23, last vaccination. The vaccine gave 300 ug of a 20-mer mutant IDH1 peptide subcutaneously per dose. Turning to this clone: Its antigen is not known.

This chain links TRBV30 with TRBJ1-1; 9 bases match TRBD1. The sequencing here drew on PBMCs, taken from a glioma patient whose treatment included an IDH1 peptide vaccine. This sequence originates from a man younger than 35 with glioma. This chain's CDR3 is CACLNTGGGLEAFF. The CDR3 coding sequence is TGTGCCTGCCTCAATACAGGGGGCGGGCTTGAAGCTTTCTTT.